This TCR beta chain is drawn from a study of blood T cell repertoires in COVID-19. Whole-study context: COVID-19 samples from acute and convalescent phases originated in the United States, Italy and Spain. Sources were T cells, B-cell-depleted T cells, or PBMCs; the material itself was cDNA or gDNA.

Per germline, CDR1 SEHNR and CDR2 FQNEAQ (reference sequence). CDR3 length: 16 amino acids. V lost 5 bases and J lost 2; bases outside the gene matches: 8. Original processing notes: Amplification from reference gene primers served as the basis for estimated nucleated cell counts. Profiled with immunoSEQ multiplex PCR; TCRdb holds only in-frame clones, not every one. The V and J calls and the clone size are those of that table, but D and trimming were determined from the DNA. The data show some 95,000 clones, with over 70% seen just once and approximately 8.7% held by the top ten. The sequenced sample was peripheral blood. The source is a man aged 50 or older who had recovered from COVID-19. This chain joins TRBV7-9 and TRBJ2-3; 9 nucleotides agree with TRBD2. The CDR3 DNA follows: TGTGCCAGCAGCCGTGGACTAGCGACAAACACAGATACGCAGTATTTT. Translation: CASSRGLATNTDTQYF.